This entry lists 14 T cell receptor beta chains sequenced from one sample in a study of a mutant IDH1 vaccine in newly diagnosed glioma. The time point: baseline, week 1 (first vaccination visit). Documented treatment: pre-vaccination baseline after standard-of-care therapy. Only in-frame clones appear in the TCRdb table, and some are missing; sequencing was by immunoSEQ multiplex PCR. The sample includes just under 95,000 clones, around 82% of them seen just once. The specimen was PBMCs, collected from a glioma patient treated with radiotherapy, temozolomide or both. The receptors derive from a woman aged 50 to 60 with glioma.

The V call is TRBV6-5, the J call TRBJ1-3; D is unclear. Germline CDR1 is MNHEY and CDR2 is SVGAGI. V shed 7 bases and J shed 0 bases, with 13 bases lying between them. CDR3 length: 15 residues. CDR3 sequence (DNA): TGTGCCAGCACCCCTCGGGCCACCTCTGGAAACACCATATATTTT. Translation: CASTPRATSGNTIYF.

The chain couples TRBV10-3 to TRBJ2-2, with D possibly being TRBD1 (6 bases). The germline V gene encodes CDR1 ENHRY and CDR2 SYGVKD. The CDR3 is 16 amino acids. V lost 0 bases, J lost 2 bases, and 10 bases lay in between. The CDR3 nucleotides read TGTGCCATCAGTGAGTCGACCAGGGGAAACACCGGGGAGCTGTTTTTT. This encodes CAISESTRGNTGELFF.

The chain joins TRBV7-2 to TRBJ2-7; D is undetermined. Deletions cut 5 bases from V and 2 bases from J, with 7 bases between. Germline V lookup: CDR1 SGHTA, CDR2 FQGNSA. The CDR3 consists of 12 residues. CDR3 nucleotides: TGTGCCAGCAGCCCCCCCACCTACGAGCAGTACTTC. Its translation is CASSPPTYEQYF.

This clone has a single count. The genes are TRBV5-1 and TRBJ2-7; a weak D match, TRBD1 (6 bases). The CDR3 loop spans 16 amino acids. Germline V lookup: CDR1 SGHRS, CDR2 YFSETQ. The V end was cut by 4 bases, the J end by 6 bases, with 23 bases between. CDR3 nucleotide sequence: TGCGCCAGCAGCGAGACCGGGACACCTCTTTTTTCCGAGCAGTACTTC. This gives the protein CASSETGTPLFSEQYF. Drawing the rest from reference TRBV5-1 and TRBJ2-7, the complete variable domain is KAGVTQTPRYLIKTRGQQVTLSCSPISGHRSVSWYQQTPGQGLQFLFEYFSETQRNKGNFPGRFSGRQFSNSRSEMNVSTLELGDSALYLCASSETGTPLFSEQYFGPGTRLTVT.

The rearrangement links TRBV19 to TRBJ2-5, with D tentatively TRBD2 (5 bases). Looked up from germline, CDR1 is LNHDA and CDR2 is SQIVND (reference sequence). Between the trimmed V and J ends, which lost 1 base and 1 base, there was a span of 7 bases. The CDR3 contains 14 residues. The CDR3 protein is CASSIGGIQETQYF. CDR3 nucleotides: TGTGCCAGTAGTATAGGAGGGATCCAAGAGACCCAGTACTTC.

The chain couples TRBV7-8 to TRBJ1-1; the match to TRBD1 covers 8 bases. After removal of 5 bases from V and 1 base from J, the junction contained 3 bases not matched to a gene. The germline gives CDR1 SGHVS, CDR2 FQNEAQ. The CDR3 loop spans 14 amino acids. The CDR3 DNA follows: TGTGCCAGCAGCCTCGGACAGGGGAACACTGAAGCTTTCTTT. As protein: CASSLGQGNTEAFF. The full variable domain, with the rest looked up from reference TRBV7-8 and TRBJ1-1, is GAGVSQSPRYKVAKRGQDVALRCDPISGHVSLFWYQQALGQGPEFLTYFQNEAQLDKSGLPSDRFFAERPEGSVSTLKIQRTQQEDSAVYLCASSLGQGNTEAFFGQGTRLTVV.

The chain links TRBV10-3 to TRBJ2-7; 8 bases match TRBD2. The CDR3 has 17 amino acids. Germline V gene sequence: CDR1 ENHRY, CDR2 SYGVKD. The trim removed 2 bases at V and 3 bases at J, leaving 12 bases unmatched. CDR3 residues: CAISEPRRGGFLYEQYF. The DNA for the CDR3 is TGTGCCATCAGTGAGCCTCGCCGCGGGGGGTTTCTCTACGAGCAGTACTTC.

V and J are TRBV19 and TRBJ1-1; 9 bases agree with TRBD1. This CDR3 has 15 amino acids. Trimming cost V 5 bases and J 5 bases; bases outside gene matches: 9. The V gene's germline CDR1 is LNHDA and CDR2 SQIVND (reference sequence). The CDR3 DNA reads TGTGCCAGTAGTCCGCTACAGGGGGCGTGGACTGAAGCTTTCTTT. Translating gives CASSPLQGAWTEAFF.

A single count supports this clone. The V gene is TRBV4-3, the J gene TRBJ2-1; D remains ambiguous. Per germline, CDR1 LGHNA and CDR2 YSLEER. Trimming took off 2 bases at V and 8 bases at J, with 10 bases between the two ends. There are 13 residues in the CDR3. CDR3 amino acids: CASSQRGSDEQFF. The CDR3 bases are TGCGCCAGCAGCCAAAGAGGTAGTGATGAGCAGTTCTTC.

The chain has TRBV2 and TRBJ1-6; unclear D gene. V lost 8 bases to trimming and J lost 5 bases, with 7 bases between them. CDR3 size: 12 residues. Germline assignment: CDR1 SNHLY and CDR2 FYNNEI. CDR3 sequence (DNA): TGTGCCAGCGACGGAAATAATTCACCCCTCCACTTT. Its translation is CASDGNNSPLHF.

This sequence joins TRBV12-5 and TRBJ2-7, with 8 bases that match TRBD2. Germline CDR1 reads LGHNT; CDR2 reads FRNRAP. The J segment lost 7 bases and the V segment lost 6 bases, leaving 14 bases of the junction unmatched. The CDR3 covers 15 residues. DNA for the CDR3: TGTGCTAGTGGGACCCCCGGGAGGGGTGCCCTAGAGCAGTACTTC. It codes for CASGTPGRGALEQYF.

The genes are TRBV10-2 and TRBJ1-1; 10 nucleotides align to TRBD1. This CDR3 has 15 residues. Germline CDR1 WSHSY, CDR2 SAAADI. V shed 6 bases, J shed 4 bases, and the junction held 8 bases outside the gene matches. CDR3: CASREETGGRTEAFF. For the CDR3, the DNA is TGCGCCAGCAGGGAGGAGACAGGGGGCCGCACTGAAGCTTTCTTT.

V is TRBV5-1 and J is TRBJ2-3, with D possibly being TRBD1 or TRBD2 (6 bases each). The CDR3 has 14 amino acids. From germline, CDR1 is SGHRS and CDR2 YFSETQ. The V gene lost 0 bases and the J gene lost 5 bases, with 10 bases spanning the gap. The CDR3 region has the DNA TGCGCCAGCAGCTTGGCGGGGGCGCGAGATACGCAGTATTTT. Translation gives CASSLAGARDTQYF.

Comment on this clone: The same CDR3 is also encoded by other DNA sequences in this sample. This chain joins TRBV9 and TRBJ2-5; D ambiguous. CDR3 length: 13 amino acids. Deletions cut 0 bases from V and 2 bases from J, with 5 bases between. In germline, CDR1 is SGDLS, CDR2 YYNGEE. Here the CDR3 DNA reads TGTGCCAGCAGCGTAGCAGGTCAAGAGACCCAGTACTTC. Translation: CASSVAGQETQYF.